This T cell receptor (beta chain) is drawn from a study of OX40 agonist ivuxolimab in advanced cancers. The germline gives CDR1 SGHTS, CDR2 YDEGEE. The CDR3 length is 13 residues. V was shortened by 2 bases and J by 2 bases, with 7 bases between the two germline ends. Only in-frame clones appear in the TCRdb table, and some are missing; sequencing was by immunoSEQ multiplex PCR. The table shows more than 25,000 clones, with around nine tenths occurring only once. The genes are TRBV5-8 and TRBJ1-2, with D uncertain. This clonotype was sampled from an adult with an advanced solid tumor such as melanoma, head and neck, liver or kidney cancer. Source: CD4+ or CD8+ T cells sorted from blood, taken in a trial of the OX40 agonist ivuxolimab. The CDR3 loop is CASSFDTNYGYTF. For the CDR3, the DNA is TGTGCCAGCAGCTTTGACACAAACTATGGCTACACCTTC.